Given below is one T cell receptor beta chain in context. Its matching antigen is unknown. The sample originates from a study of shared clonotypes between healthy human individuals. Study-level background: Donors had three CD4 naive, three CD4 memory, two CD8 naive and one CD8 memory plate apiece.

The table came from immunoSEQ multiplex PCR; TCRdb's copy has only in-frame clones and leaves some out. The sample has nearly 2 million clones, about 95% seen once. Study results and caveats: In the sorted subsets, rarefaction showed sequencing was incomplete despite large depth.

Trimming removed 5 bases from V and 4 bases from J, with 20 bases in between. From germline, CDR1 is LNHDA and CDR2 SQIVND (reference sequence). The CDR3 has 16 amino acids. Positive CCR7 selection of CD45RO-negative cells yielded the naive CD8 cells, and terminally differentiated effector memory CD45RA+ cells were excluded. The clonotype originates from a man between 18 and 29 years old in good health. The sample consisted of naive CD8+ T cells sorted from blood. The V call is TRBV19, the J call TRBJ1-2; TRBD1 might be the D (6 bases). In nucleotides, the CDR3 is TGTGCCAGTAGTCTCCAGGCGGGGGGCGATCCCTATGGCTACACCTTC. Translation: CASSLQAGGDPYGYTF.